This TCR beta chain was retrieved from a study of blood T cell repertoires in COVID-19. Libraries were prepared by immunoSEQ multiplex PCR; TCRdb keeps only in-frame clonotypes and omits some of them. The table shows approximately 160,000 clones, with roughly 93% occurring only once. The CDR3 has 20 amino acids. The chain uses TRBV21-1 and TRBJ1-4; the D call of TRBD1 is as the table states it, not checked on the DNA. TRBV21-1 has pseudogene status. Sequenced input: peripheral blood. The receptor comes from a woman aged 60-75 years with COVID-19, enrolled during active disease. The CDR3 DNA reads TGTGCCAGCAGCACAATACGGGACAGGGTCCTTGGATCGGCTAATGAAAAACTGTTTTTT. Its translation is CASSTIRDRVLGSANEKLFF.